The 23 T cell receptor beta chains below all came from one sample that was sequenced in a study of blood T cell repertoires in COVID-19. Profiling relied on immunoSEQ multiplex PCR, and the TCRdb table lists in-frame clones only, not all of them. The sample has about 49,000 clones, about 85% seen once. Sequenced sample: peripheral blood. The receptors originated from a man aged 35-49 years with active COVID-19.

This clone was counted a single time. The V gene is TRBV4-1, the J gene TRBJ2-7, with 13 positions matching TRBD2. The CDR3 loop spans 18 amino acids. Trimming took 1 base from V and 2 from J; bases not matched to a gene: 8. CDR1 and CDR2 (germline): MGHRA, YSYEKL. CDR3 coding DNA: TGCGCCAGCAGCCAAGCACCAACCGGGACTAGCGGGACCTACGAGCAGTACTTC. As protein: CASSQAPTGTSGTYEQYF.

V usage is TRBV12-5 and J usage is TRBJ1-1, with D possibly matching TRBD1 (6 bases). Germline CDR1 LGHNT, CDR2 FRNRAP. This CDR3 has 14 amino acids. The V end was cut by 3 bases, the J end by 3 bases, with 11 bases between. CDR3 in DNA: TGTGCTAGTGGTTTACCCGACAGGCACACTGAAGCTTTCTTT. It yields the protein CASGLPDRHTEAFF.

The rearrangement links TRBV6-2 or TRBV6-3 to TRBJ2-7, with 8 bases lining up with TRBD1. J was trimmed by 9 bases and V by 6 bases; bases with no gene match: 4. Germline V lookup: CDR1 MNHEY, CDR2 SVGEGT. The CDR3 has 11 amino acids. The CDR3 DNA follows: TGTGCCAGCAGCCGACAGGGGATGCAGTACTTC. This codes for CASSRQGMQYF.

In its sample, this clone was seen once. CDR3 DNA sequence: TGTGCCAGCAGCCTTGACAGCCTCTATGGCTACACCTTC. The encoded protein is CASSLDSLYGYTF. The genes are TRBV28 and TRBJ1-2; D might be TRBD1 (5 bases). From germline, CDR1 is MDHEN and CDR2 SYDVKM. The CDR3 consists of 13 residues. Trimming removed 6 bases at V and 4 bases at J, with 12 bases between.

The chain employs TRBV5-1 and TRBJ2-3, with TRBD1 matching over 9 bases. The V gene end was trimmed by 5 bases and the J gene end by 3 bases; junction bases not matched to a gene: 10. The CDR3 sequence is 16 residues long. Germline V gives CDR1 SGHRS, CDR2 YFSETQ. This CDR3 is CASSYWPGQGTDTQYF. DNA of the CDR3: TGCGCCAGCAGTTATTGGCCGGGACAGGGAACAGATACGCAGTATTTT.

The CDR3 DNA reads as TGCGCCAGCAGTGAGGCCACTAGCGGGAGGGCTGAGACCCAGTACTTC. Its protein product is CASSEATSGRAETQYF. This sequence joins TRBV10-1 and TRBJ2-5; 13 bases match TRBD2. Germline loops: CDR1 WNHNN, CDR2 SYGVQD (reference sequence). The CDR3 sequence is 16 residues long. V was pared by 2 bases and J by 5 bases, with 5 bases of the junction left unmatched.

The CDR3 spells CASSSDIPQGPPTDTQYF. CDR3 in DNA: TGTGCCAGCAGTTCCGACATCCCGCAGGGGCCCCCCACAGATACGCAGTATTTT. The chain recombines TRBV28 with TRBJ2-3; D possibly corresponds to TRBD1 (6 bases). Germline CDR1 reads MDHEN; CDR2 reads SYDVKM. This CDR3 is 18 amino acids long. V dropped 4 bases and J dropped 2 bases, with 22 bases sitting between them.

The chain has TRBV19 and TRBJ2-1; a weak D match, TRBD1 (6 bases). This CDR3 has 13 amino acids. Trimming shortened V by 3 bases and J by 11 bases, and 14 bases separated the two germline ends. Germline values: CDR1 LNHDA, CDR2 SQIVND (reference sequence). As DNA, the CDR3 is TGTGCCAGTAGTATCCTACAGGGTACTCAGCAGTTCTTC. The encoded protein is CASSILQGTQQFF.

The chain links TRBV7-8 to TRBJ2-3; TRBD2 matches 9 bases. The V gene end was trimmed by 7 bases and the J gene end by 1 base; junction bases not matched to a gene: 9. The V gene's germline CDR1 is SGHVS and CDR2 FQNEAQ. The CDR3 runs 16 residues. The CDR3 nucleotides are TGTGCCAGCACCGGGACTAGCTCCGATCGCACAGATACGCAGTATTTT. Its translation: CASTGTSSDRTDTQYF.

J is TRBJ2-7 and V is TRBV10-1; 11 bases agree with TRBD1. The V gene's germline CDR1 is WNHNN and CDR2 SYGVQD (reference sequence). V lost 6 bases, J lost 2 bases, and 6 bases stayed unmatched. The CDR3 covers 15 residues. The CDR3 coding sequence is TGCGCCAGCAGCGACCCGGGACAGGGGGCCTACGAGCAGTACTTC. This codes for CASSDPGQGAYEQYF.

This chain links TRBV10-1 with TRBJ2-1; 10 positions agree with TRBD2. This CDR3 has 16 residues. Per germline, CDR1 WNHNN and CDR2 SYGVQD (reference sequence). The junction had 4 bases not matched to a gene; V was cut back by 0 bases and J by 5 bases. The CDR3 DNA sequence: TGCGCCAGCAGTGAGTCCCCCGGGACTAGCGACAATGAGCAGTTCTTC. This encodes CASSESPGTSDNEQFF.

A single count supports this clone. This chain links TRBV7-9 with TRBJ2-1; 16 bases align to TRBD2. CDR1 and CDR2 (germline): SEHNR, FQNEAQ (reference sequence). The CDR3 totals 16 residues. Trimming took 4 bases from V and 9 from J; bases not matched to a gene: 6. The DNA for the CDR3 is TGTGCCAGCAGCTCACTGGGACTAGCGGGAGGGCTTGAGCAGTTCTTC. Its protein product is CASSSLGLAGGLEQFF.

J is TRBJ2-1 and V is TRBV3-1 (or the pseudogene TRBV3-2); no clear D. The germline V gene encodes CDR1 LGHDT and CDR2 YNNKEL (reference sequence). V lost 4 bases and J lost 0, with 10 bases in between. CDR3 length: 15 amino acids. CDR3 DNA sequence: TGTGCCAGCAGCCGACGGAGTCCCTCCTACAATGAGCAGTTCTTC. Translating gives CASSRRSPSYNEQFF.

Written as DNA, the CDR3 is TGTGCCAGCAGCCGCGGAGCGGCTTACCAAGAGACCCAGTACTTC. This codes for CASSRGAAYQETQYF. This chain links TRBV11-2 with TRBJ2-5; D is possibly TRBD2 (5 bases). Germline loops: CDR1 SGHAT, CDR2 FQNNGV. V dropped 5 bases and J dropped 0 bases, with 13 bases sitting between them. The CDR3 sequence is 15 residues long. Using reference TRBV11-2 and TRBJ2-5 for the parts outside the CDR3, the full variable domain is EAGVAQSPRYKIIEKRQSVAFWCNPISGHATLYWYQQILGQGPKLLIQFQNNGVVDDSQLPKDRFSAERLKGVDSTLKIQPAKLEDSAVYLCASSRGAAYQETQYFGPGTRLLVL.

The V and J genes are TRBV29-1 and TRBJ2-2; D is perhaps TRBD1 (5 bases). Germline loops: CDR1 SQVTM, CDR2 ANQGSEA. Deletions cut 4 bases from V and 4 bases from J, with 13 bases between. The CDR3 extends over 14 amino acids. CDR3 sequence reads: CSVAVGRGTGELFF. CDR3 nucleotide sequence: TGCAGCGTTGCGGTCGGTAGGGGCACCGGGGAGCTGTTTTTT.

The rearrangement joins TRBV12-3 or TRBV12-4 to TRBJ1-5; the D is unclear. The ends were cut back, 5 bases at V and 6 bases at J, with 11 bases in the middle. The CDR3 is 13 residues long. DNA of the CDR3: TGTGCCAGCAGTCCCCATGACACTCAGCCCCAGCATTTT. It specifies CASSPHDTQPQHF.

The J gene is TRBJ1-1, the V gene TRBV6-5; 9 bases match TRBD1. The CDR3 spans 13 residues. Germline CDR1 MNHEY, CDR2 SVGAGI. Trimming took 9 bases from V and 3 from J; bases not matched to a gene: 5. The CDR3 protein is CASGTGSHTEAFF. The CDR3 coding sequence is TGTGCCAGTGGGACAGGGTCGCACACTGAAGCTTTCTTT.

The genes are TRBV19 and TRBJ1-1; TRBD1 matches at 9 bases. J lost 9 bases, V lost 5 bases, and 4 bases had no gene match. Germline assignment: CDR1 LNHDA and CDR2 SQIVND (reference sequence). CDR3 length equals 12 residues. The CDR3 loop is CASSSQGAKAFF. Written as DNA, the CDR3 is TGTGCCAGTAGTTCACAGGGGGCCAAAGCTTTCTTT. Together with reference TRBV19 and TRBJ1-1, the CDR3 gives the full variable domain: DGGITQSPKYLFRKEGQNVTLSCEQNLNHDAMYWYRQDPGQGLRLIYYSQIVNDFQKGDIAEGYSVSREKKESFPLTVTSAQKNPTAFYLCASSSQGAKAFFGQGTRLTVV.

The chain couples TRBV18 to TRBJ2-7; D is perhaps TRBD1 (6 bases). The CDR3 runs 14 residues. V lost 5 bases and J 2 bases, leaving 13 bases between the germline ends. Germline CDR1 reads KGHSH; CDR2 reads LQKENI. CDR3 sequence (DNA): TGTGCCAGCTCAACGACAGGTACTACCTACGAGCAGTACTTC. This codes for CASSTTGTTYEQYF.

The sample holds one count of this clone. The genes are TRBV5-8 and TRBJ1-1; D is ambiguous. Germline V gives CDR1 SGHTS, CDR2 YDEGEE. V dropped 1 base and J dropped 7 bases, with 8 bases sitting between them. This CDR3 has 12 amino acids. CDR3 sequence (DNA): TGTGCCAGCAGCTTGCTTCAGATTGAAGCTTTCTTT. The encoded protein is CASSLLQIEAFF.

The CDR3 DNA reads as TGTGCCAGCAGCCTCGGACAGTATGGCTACACCTTC. Its protein product is CASSLGQYGYTF. This chain uses TRBV2 with TRBJ1-2; weak D call: TRBD1 (6 bases). Trimming cost V 6 bases and J 5 bases, with 10 bases left between them. The CDR3 has 12 residues. Germline V gene lookup returns CDR1 SNHLY and CDR2 FYNNEI.

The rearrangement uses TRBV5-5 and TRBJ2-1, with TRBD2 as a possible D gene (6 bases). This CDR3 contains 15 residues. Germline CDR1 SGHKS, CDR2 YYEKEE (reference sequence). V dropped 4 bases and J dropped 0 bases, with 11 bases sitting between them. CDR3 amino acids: CASSPRGSSYNEQFF. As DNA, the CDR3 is TGTGCCAGCAGCCCCCGGGGGAGCTCCTACAATGAGCAGTTCTTC.

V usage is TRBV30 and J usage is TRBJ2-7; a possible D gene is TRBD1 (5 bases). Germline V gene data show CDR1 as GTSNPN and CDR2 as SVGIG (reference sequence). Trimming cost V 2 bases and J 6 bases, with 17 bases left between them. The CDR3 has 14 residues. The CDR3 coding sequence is TGTGCCTGGAGTTTACAGGAGCTTTTTCGCGAGCAGTACTTC. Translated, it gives CAWSLQELFREQYF. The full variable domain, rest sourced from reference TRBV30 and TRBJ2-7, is SQTIHQWPATLVQPVGSPLSLECTVEGTSNPNLYWYRQAAGRGLQLLFYSVGIGQISSEVPQNLSASRPQDRQFILSSKKLLLSDSGFYLCAWSLQELFREQYFGPGTRLTVT.